A single sample is the source of the 9 T cell receptor beta chains below, sequenced in a study of regulatory T cells in long-lasting Graves disease. Arm-PCR of CDR3 regions and iRepertoire HTBI primers were the basis on which TCR beta libraries were built. TCRdb fed the multiplex PCR reads into MiXCR, producing one record per CDR3 protein. Seen here are some 200,000 distinct CDR3 sequences, roughly 20% observed once, and the top ten hold approximately 12%. Time point of the sample: newly diagnosed GD, antithyroid drugs for less than 3 months. With RNA extracted from PBMCs as input, the TCR library was made. This sample was shared with a second study, whose subject was T cells in Graves' hyperthyroidism and ophthalmopathy.

Source: peripheral blood mononuclear cells (PBMCs), taken at new diagnosis, from a patient treated with antithyroid drugs. Receptors originate from a woman in her thirties with Graves disease.

This clonotype was detected only a few times. A read error may account for a junction end that differs from germline. V gene TRBV3-1 combines with J gene TRBJ2-3; 12 bases agree with TRBD2. CDR1 and CDR2 from the germline V gene are LGHDT and YNNKEL (reference sequence). There are 19 residues in the CDR3. The CDR3 sequence is CDSSQDLRLAGVRTDTQYF. For the CDR3, the DNA is TGTGACAGCAGCCAAGATCTGCGACTAGCGGGAGTTCGCACAGATACGCAGTATTTT.

The V call is TRBV10-3, the J call TRBJ2-1; 11 nucleotides agree with TRBD2. Looked up from germline, CDR1 is ENHRY and CDR2 is SYGVKD. This CDR3 has 14 amino acids. Trimming removed 5 bases from V and 5 bases from J; junction bases left unmatched: 2. CDR3 loop: CAISIAGGNNEQFF. The CDR3 DNA is TGTGCCATCAGTATAGCGGGAGGGAACAATGAGCAGTTCTTC.

This clonotype was recorded at least ten times. The chain has TRBV28 and TRBJ1-4; D gene uncertain. The V gene's germline CDR1 is MDHEN and CDR2 SYDVKM. V was shortened by 5 bases and J by 0 bases, with 10 bases between the two germline ends. The CDR3 is made up of 15 amino acids. CDR3 coding DNA: TGTGCCAGCAGTCCTCACAGTGCAACTAATGAAAAACTGTTTTTT. Translated, it gives CASSPHSATNEKLFF.

This clonotype was seen many times. This chain connects TRBV12-3 or TRBV12-4 to TRBJ2-2; D gene uncertain. The germline V and J ends were trimmed by 6 bases and 0 bases, with 8 bases remaining between them. The CDR3 has 14 residues. This CDR3 is CASSEGPNTGELFF. In DNA, the CDR3 is TGTGCCAGCAGCGAAGGGCCGAACACCGGGGAGCTGTTTTTT.

This clonotype is medium-sized within its sample. The chain has TRBV12-3 or TRBV12-4 and TRBJ2-3; 13 nucleotides line up with TRBD2. The CDR3 has 15 amino acids. V shed 5 bases and J 1 base; nucleotides not matched to a gene: 0. This CDR3 is CASSGLAGGTDTQYF. CDR3 nucleotides: TGTGCCAGCAGTGGACTAGCGGGGGGCACAGATACGCAGTATTTT.

Ten or more counts support this clonotype. V usage is TRBV30 and J usage is TRBJ1-1, with 8 bases matching TRBD1. CDR1 and CDR2 (germline): GTSNPN, SVGIG (reference sequence). V lost 2 bases, J lost 5 bases, and 7 bases stayed unmatched. The CDR3 spans 14 residues. The CDR3 here is CAWSPQGGMTEAFF. The CDR3 coding sequence is TGTGCCTGGAGTCCACAGGGGGGGATGACTGAAGCTTTCTTT.

The chain uses TRBV2 and TRBJ1-2; TRBD1 aligns across 9 bases. The CDR3 has 14 residues. Germline V gene data show CDR1 as SNHLY and CDR2 as FYNNEI. Trimming removed 8 bases from V and 8 bases from J; junction bases left unmatched: 12. The CDR3 nucleotides read TGTGCCAGCCGGGTACAGGGGGCGTCTCTCGGCTACACCTTC. As protein: CASRVQGASLGYTF.

This clonotype was detected ten times or more. A read error may explain this, as a much larger clone is one base away. This chain links TRBV2 with TRBJ1-1; 7 nucleotides agree with TRBD1. The germline CDR1 and CDR2 sequences are SNHLY and FYNNEI. The CDR3 is 14 amino acids. The CDR3 loop reads CASRFTGAHTEASF. The CDR3, as DNA: TGTGCCAGCAGGTTTACAGGGGCCCACACTGAAGCTTCCTTT.

The V and J genes are TRBV4-2 and TRBJ2-7; 8 nucleotides line up with TRBD1. This CDR3 contains 16 residues. With 1 base clipped from V and 2 bases from J, the junction kept 7 bases outside the gene matches. Germline CDR1 is LGHNA and CDR2 is YNFKEQ. CDR3 sequence: CASSQALGTGTYEQYF. The CDR3 DNA reads TGTGCCAGCAGCCAAGCCCTCGGGACAGGTACCTACGAGCAGTACTTC.